This T cell receptor (beta chain) was sequenced in a study of regulatory T cells in long-lasting Graves disease. With 3 bases clipped from V and 5 bases from J, the junction kept 9 bases outside the gene matches. The CDR3 loop spans 14 amino acids. The germline gives CDR1 DFQATT, CDR2 SNEGSKA (reference sequence). Study outcomes and limitations: Accuracy was possibly reduced by small sample size. It was in persistent disease that TRBV28, TRBJ1-2 and TRBJ2-5 were favored.

Time point meaning: newly diagnosed GD, antithyroid drugs for less than 3 months. RNA isolated from PBMCs was used to make the TCR library. Both iRepertoire HTBI primers and Arm-PCR of CDR3 regions were used to build the TCR beta libraries. From the multiplex PCR reads, TCRdb called clonotypes with MiXCR, one entry per CDR3 protein. The sample lists 580,000 or so distinct CDR3 sequences, around 16% seen once, with around 13% in the top ten. This clonotype turned up a few times. Its target is not known. The sample also formed part of further work on T cells in Graves' hyperthyroidism and ophthalmopathy. In that study: Calling Graves' hyperthyroidism stable meant ophthalmopathy did not progress within 18 months. Hyperthyroidism, newly diagnosed and lasting under 2 months, affected patients aged 18 to 65.

The chain has TRBV20-1 and TRBJ2-5; TRBD1 agrees at 7 bases. The source is a young man with Graves disease. The sequencing here drew on peripheral blood mononuclear cells (PBMCs), taken at new diagnosis, from a patient treated with antithyroid drugs. The CDR3 region has the DNA TGCAGTGCTAGGATCTCAGGGGGTTGGGAGACCCAGTACTTC. Its protein is CSARISGGWETQYF.